The entry below gives a single TCR beta chain sequence along with its context. PCR used 60 Vbeta primers and 13 Jbeta primers. Profiling relied on immunoSEQ multiplex PCR, and the TCRdb table lists in-frame clones only, not all of them. Here the sample spans 200,000 to 300,000 clones, about 86% being singletons. This sample stems from a study of cytomegalovirus exposure and HLA in healthy donors. Study context: Genotyping showed around four fifths of roughly 390 donors falling in the Caucasian-associated ancestry cluster.

Between the trimmed V and J ends, which lost 6 bases and 1 base, there was a span of 12 bases. Germline CDR1 and CDR2: MNHNY and SVGAGI (reference sequence). The CDR3 runs 14 residues. Sequencing was done on a sample of PBMCs. This receptor was obtained from an older woman in good health and CMV-seropositive. The chain has TRBV6-6 and TRBJ1-1; D not certain. This CDR3 is CASSPHTENTEAFF. CDR3 coding DNA: TGTGCCAGCAGCCCTCATACTGAGAACACTGAAGCTTTCTTT.